This record covers a single T cell receptor beta chain. The antigen this receptor binds is unknown. No base quality information exists; no much larger clone differs at one position. This record comes from a study of blood T cell repertoires in COVID-19 (dated by TCRdb to 2020 to 2021). Looking at the study overall: The collaborator samples originated in the United States, Italy and Spain and spanned the acute and convalescent phases of COVID-19. The prospective study material was composed of cDNA or gDNA derived from T cells, B-cell-depleted T cells, or PBMCs. The sample metadata nearly always contained a de-identified subject ID, COVID-19 status, age in years and sex. Where HLA class I and class II types were available, the types were taken from metadata supplied by the sample provider, not from assay-based typing. Deeply sampled blood TCRbeta repertoires from subjects exposed to, actively infected with, or recovered from COVID-19 were included in the dataset. Samples were obtained from the ongoing ImmuneRACE study (first 160 participants) and from about 1,300 subjects provided by 6 global collaborators. The repertoires were released in a freely available public database intended as a resource for research on the immune response to SARS-CoV-2. Study-level results and caveats: How much clinical and demographic metadata was included differed by source and by participant, and the metadata was provided uncurated.

The immunoSEQ Assay, a bias-controlled multiplex PCR, was used to amplify TCRbeta CDR3 regions from genomic DNA. The authors' pipeline ran thus. Nucleated cell counts per sample were estimated from amplification of reference gene primers within the assay. Sequence reads were collapsed and filtered to measure the absolute abundance of every unique TCRbeta CDR3 rearrangement. Productive Simpson clonality was computed per sample as the square root of Simpson's diversity index over productive rearrangements. In its TCRdb copy, this immuneACCESS table keeps in-frame sequences only and misses some clones. Where compared with another copy, unresolved V genes explain less than half of these, and the others have no known cause. V and J calls and clone size are given by that table; D and trimming were obtained from the DNA. The table for this sample lists 150,000 or so clones; around 85% of them were counted only once. The ten largest account for about 5% of the sample.

Whole blood was collected in K2EDTA tubes by collaborating institutions according to the institutions' own protocols. For TCRbeta analysis, collaborator samples were shipped as frozen whole blood, as isolated PBMCs, or as DNA extracted from either sample type. Sequencing was carried out using peripheral blood. The clonotype comes from a human donor in a cohort sampled during active COVID-19.

The nucleotides read TGTGCCAGCAGCCGGACTAGCAGTACAGATACGCAGTATTTT. It is translated as CASSRTSSTDTQYF. Recombination connected TRBV5-6 to TRBJ2-3; 8 bases in the middle match TRBD2. Via the germline V gene, CDR1 is SGHDT and CDR2 YYEEEE. Spanning cysteine to phenylalanine, the CDR3 consists of 14 amino acids. Only the CDR3 portion is preserved as DNA: 42 bases, with reading frame beginning at the first base. V is trimmed back by 4 bases and J by 3 bases, and the junction contains 4 bases that no gene match accounts for.